This note documents a single T cell receptor (beta chain) sequence. The data were taken from a study of blood T cell repertoires in COVID-19. Methods used by the authors: It was from reference gene primer amplification that nucleated cell counts were estimated. The assay was immunoSEQ multiplex PCR, and TCRdb's table has in-frame clones only and misses some. V and J calls plus clone size are reproduced from that table; the DNA served to infer D and trimming. The sample lists 150,000 to 200,000 clones; around 80% were seen once. The CDR3 spans 15 residues. Germline loops: CDR1 LNHNV, CDR2 YYDKDF (reference sequence). Germline trimming cut 5 bases from V and 5 bases from J; bases unmatched to any gene: 9.

The source of this sequence is a man younger than 40 with active or convalescent COVID-19. The sample consisted of peripheral blood. The rearrangement links TRBV15 to TRBJ2-7; 10 nucleotides align to TRBD1. The CDR3 here is CATSSRTGGVDEQYF. CDR3 in DNA: TGTGCCACCAGCTCTAGGACAGGGGGGGTAGACGAGCAGTACTTC. Together with reference TRBV15 and TRBJ2-7, the CDR3 gives the full variable domain: DAMVIQNPRYQVTQFGKPVTLSCSQTLNHNVMYWYQQKSSQAPKLLFHYYDKDFNNEADTPDNFQSRRPNTSFCFLDIRSPGLGDTAMYLCATSSRTGGVDEQYFGPGTRLTVT.